The 10 T cell receptor beta chains in this list originate from one sample, sequenced in a study of shared clonotypes between healthy human individuals (dated by TCRdb to 2018 to 2020). CD8 naive samples consisted of CD45RO-negative cells that were positively selected for CCR7, yielding a CD45RA+CCR7+ population without TemRA cells. The method was the immunoSEQ multiplex PCR assay. TCRdb obtained this table from immuneACCESS and retained in-frame rearrangements with V and J assigned. These tables miss some clones; where compared with another copy, unresolved V genes account for less than half of the shortfall, and the remainder is unexplained. This sample is represented by approximately 810,000 clones; 80% to 95% of them were singletons. The top ten clonotypes cover 24% of the sample. Source material: naive CD8+ T cells sorted from blood. Sample cell subset or site, as interpreted from the label and publication: CD45RA+CCR7+. The origin of the receptors is a man younger than 40 in good health.

This clone was counted between two and nine times. This rearrangement joins TRBV7-9 to TRBJ1-3, with D unresolved. The germline CDR1 and CDR2 sequences are SEHNR and FQNEAQ (reference sequence). Trimming removed 0 bases from V and 16 bases from J, with 13 bases in between. The CDR3 sequence is 12 residues long. The CDR3 bases are TGTGCCAGCAGCTTAGCAGGCGGCCCGGAGTATTTT. Translated: CASSLAGGPEYF.

V is TRBV9 and J is TRBJ1-2; possible D gene TRBD1, 5 bases. CDR1 SGDLS and CDR2 YYNGEE come from the germline V gene. The CDR3 has 13 residues. Trimming shortened V by 3 bases and J by 4 bases, and 10 bases separated the two germline ends. The chain's CDR3 is CASSADIGYGYTF. For the CDR3, the DNA is TGTGCCAGCAGCGCGGACATAGGCTATGGCTACACCTTC.

The rearrangement links TRBV28 to TRBJ2-7, with TRBD1 identical over 7 bases. CDR3 length: 14 amino acids. The V gene end was trimmed by 6 bases and the J gene end by 3 bases; junction bases not matched to a gene: 8. Looked up from germline, CDR1 is MDHEN and CDR2 is SYDVKM. CDR3 nucleotide sequence: TGTGCCAGCAGCCAACGGGACAGCTTCTACGAGCAGTACTTC. Encoded protein: CASSQRDSFYEQYF.

The count of this clone is one. Other DNA sequences of this sample code for an identical CDR3. The chain is built from TRBV4-1 and TRBJ1-1; unclear D gene. Germline-derived CDR1 and CDR2 are MGHRA and YSYEKL. The V and J ends lost 1 base and 1 base respectively, with 4 bases between them. CDR3 length: 13 amino acids. CDR3 nucleotide sequence: TGCGCCAGCAGCCAAGTCGGGAACACTGAAGCTTTCTTT. Translation: CASSQVGNTEAFF.

J is TRBJ2-3 and V is TRBV10-3, with no clear D. Trimming pared 10 bases from V and 0 bases from J, leaving 8 bases between. Germline V gives CDR1 ENHRY, CDR2 SYGVKD. The CDR3 is 12 residues long. CDR3 bases: TGTGCCACACGGGCTAGCACAGATACGCAGTATTTT. It codes for CATRASTDTQYF.

The chain couples TRBV5-4 to TRBJ2-6, with 7 bases lining up with TRBD1. Trimming cost V 0 bases and J 2 bases; bases outside gene matches: 2. Per the germline V gene, CDR1 is SGHNT and CDR2 is YYREEE (reference sequence). The CDR3 is 16 amino acids. The CDR3 DNA follows: TGTGCCAGCAGCTTGGCTACAGGGGCTGGGGCCAACGTCCTGACTTTC. It encodes CASSLATGAGANVLTF. The full variable domain, its missing parts supplied by reference TRBV5-4 and TRBJ2-6, is ETGVTQSPTHLIKTRGQQVTLRCSSQSGHNTVSWYQQALGQGPQFIFQYYREEENGRGNFPPRFSGLQFPNYSSELNVNALELDDSALYLCASSLATGAGANVLTFGAGSRLTVL.

V and J are TRBV5-1 and TRBJ1-1; D remains ambiguous. CDR3 length equals 13 residues. Trimming took off 0 bases at V and 1 base at J, with 4 bases between the two ends. In germline, CDR1 is SGHRS, CDR2 YFSETQ. CDR3 sequence: CASSLAANTEAFF. The DNA of the CDR3 is TGCGCCAGCAGCTTGGCAGCGAACACTGAAGCTTTCTTT.

The rearrangement uses TRBV10-2 and TRBJ2-2, with no clear D. The germline V gene encodes CDR1 WSHSY and CDR2 SAAADI. Trimming shortened V by 5 bases and J by 9 bases, and 13 bases separated the two germline ends. The CDR3 runs to 13 residues. The CDR3 sequence is CASSIAEFWELFF. CDR3 sequence (DNA): TGCGCCAGCAGTATAGCAGAGTTCTGGGAGCTGTTTTTT.

The chain links TRBV27 to TRBJ2-7; D is unclear. CDR3 length equals 12 residues. Germline lookup yields CDR1 MNHEY and CDR2 SMNVEV (reference sequence). Here the CDR3 reads CATKESSYEQYF. CDR3 DNA: TGTGCTACCAAGGAAAGCTCCTACGAGCAGTACTTC.

This chain uses TRBV9 with TRBJ2-1, with 7 nucleotides matching TRBD2. Unmatched junction bases numbered 2, after V lost 0 bases and J lost 2 bases. Germline V gives CDR1 SGDLS, CDR2 YYNGEE. CDR3 length equals 15 residues. CDR3 amino acids: CASSVGGSAYNEQFF. CDR3 sequence (DNA): TGTGCCAGCAGCGTAGGCGGGAGTGCCTACAATGAGCAGTTCTTC.